This passage covers 30 T cell receptor beta chains from one sample sequenced in a study of monozygotic twins with inflammatory bowel disease. TCRdb reprocessed the 5' RACE reads and keeps a single row for each CDR3 protein, giving no DNA. This table lists about 300,000 distinct CDR3 sequences. Sequencing was performed on blood. These receptors all come from a human donor with ulcerative colitis or Crohn's disease, or a healthy co-twin of an affected twin (not recorded which).

The J gene is TRBJ2-2, the V gene TRBV7-9; TCRdb reports TRBD1, a call that lacks DNA to check it against. CDR1 is SEHNR and CDR2 is FQNEAQ in the germline V gene (reference sequence). This CDR3 has 16 amino acids. CDR3 loop: CASSTRVGDDTGELFF.

The chain is built from TRBV20-1 and TRBJ2-3; TCRdb lists TRBD1, though no DNA is available to test this call. The CDR3 has 18 residues. CDR1 is DFQATT, CDR2 SNEGSKA, per germline (reference sequence). The CDR3 here is CSARGSGGGLGATDTQYF.

V is TRBV5-1 and J is TRBJ1-1. The CDR3 loop spans 15 amino acids. The germline CDR1 and CDR2 sequences are SGHRS and YFSETQ. The CDR3 protein is CASSVSSRKNTEAFF.

The rearrangement joins TRBV11-2 to TRBJ2-7; the D call from TCRdb, TRBD1, cannot be confirmed without DNA. CDR3 length: 12 amino acids. Looked up from germline, CDR1 is SGHAT and CDR2 is FQNNGV. CDR3 sequence reads: CASEGVTYEQYF.

The chain combines TRBV18 with TRBJ2-4; TCRdb outputs TRBD1, but without DNA this stays unchecked. Germline assignment: CDR1 KGHSH and CDR2 LQKENI. This CDR3 comprises 15 residues. CDR3 amino acids: CASSPQLGTVNIQYF.

This chain joins TRBV9 and TRBJ2-5; TCRdb names TRBD2, which stays unverified in the absence of DNA. The CDR3 runs to 15 residues. Germline CDR1 is SGDLS and CDR2 is YYNGEE. CDR3 region: CASSAGLAGLETQYF.

The J gene is TRBJ1-2, the V gene TRBV27. In germline, CDR1 is MNHEY, CDR2 SMNVEV (reference sequence). This CDR3 has 14 amino acids. The CDR3 sequence is CASSFSALLSGYTF.

CDR3 sequence reads: CASSLGGTGVDEQYF. The chain employs TRBV5-1 and TRBJ2-7; without DNA, the TCRdb call of TRBD1 cannot be checked. This CDR3 is 15 amino acids long. Germline V gene lookup returns CDR1 SGHRS and CDR2 YFSETQ.

The chain has TRBV6-1 and TRBJ2-1; absent DNA, TCRdb's TRBD1 call cannot be checked. The V gene's germline CDR1 is MNHNS and CDR2 SASEGT. The CDR3 consists of 15 residues. CDR3 sequence reads: CASSDYPGQFNEQFF.

The chain is built from TRBV4-3 and TRBJ2-1; with no DNA, the TCRdb D assignment of TRBD2 cannot be verified. Germline V gives CDR1 LGHNA, CDR2 YSLEER. The CDR3 runs 18 residues. The CDR3 sequence is CASSQEARTSGFTDEQFF.

The V call is TRBV5-1, the J call TRBJ2-7; TCRdb lists TRBD1, though no DNA is available to test this call. Germline V gene lookup returns CDR1 SGHRS and CDR2 YFSETQ. This CDR3 has 15 residues. CDR3 residues: CASSLQGGLSDEQYF.

The chain is built from TRBV18 and TRBJ1-3. The CDR3 runs 16 residues. The germline CDR1 and CDR2 sequences are KGHSH and LQKENI. The CDR3 is CASSRSEESSGNTIYF. The full variable domain, completed using reference TRBV18 and TRBJ1-3, is NAGVMQNPRHLVRRRGQEARLRCSPMKGHSHVYWYRQLPEEGLKFMVYLQKENIIDESGMPKERFSAEFPKEGPSILRIQQVVRGDSAAYFCASSRSEESSGNTIYFGEGSWLTVV.

Here the CDR3 reads CASSSPGNQETQYF. This chain uses TRBV7-7 with TRBJ2-5; there is no DNA to check the TCRdb D call of TRBD1. The V gene's germline CDR1 is SSHAT and CDR2 FNYEAQ (reference sequence). CDR3 length equals 14 residues.

The V gene is TRBV29-1, the J gene TRBJ2-5; the TCRdb call, TRBD1, lacks DNA for checking. The CDR3 has 14 residues. The germline CDR1 and CDR2 sequences are SQVTM and ANQGSEA. The CDR3 is CSATSTQGLETQYF.

The J gene is TRBJ1-6, the V gene TRBV29-1; there is no DNA to check the TCRdb D call of TRBD1. CDR3 length: 15 amino acids. Germline V lookup: CDR1 SQVTM, CDR2 ANQGSEA. CDR3 amino acids: CSVRTGSLNNSPLHF.

The chain uses TRBV12-3 or TRBV12-4 and TRBJ1-5; no DNA is available, so the TRBD1 call from TCRdb remains unchecked. The CDR3 runs to 12 residues. CDR3 residues: CASSSGGQPQHF.

This chain links TRBV12-3 or TRBV12-4 with TRBJ2-7; TCRdb outputs TRBD1, but without DNA this stays unchecked. The CDR3 totals 14 residues. This chain's CDR3 is CASSHRVENYEQYF.

This chain joins TRBV12-3 or TRBV12-4 and TRBJ1-1; absent DNA, TCRdb's TRBD1 call cannot be checked. The length of the CDR3 is 16 residues. This CDR3 is CASRLRQGKGNTEAFF.

The chain recombines TRBV28 with TRBJ1-5. CDR1 MDHEN and CDR2 SYDVKM come from the germline V gene. There are 19 residues in the CDR3. Here the CDR3 reads CASSFFEGSGFGTKRPQHF.

The J gene is TRBJ2-7, the V gene TRBV7-2; TCRdb indicates TRBD1, and absent DNA this call remains unverified. The CDR3 covers 16 residues. Germline CDR1 SGHTA, CDR2 FQGNSA. The CDR3 loop is CASTGDGTLASYEQYF.

The chain links TRBV7-2 to TRBJ2-7; without DNA, the TCRdb call of TRBD2 cannot be checked. The CDR3 is made up of 12 amino acids. Germline V gene lookup returns CDR1 SGHTA and CDR2 FQGNSA. CDR3 protein: CASSLGGIEQYF.

V and J are TRBV19 and TRBJ1-4. The CDR3 is made up of 12 amino acids. The germline CDR1 and CDR2 sequences are LNHDA and SQIVND (reference sequence). CDR3 in amino acids: CASSIIPEKLFF.

J is TRBJ1-2 and V is TRBV12-3 or TRBV12-4. CDR3 length: 14 residues. CDR3 amino acids: CASSDPFKGYGYTF.

The CDR3: CATKRVGTRQFF. The chain is built from TRBV19 and TRBJ2-1; with no DNA, the TCRdb D assignment of TRBD2 cannot be verified. Germline V gives CDR1 LNHDA, CDR2 SQIVND (reference sequence). CDR3 size: 12 residues.

The genes are TRBV4-3 and TRBJ1-6; checking the TCRdb D call of TRBD1 is not possible without DNA. CDR1 is LGHNA and CDR2 is YSLEER in the germline V gene. This CDR3 region has 13 residues. The CDR3 loop reads CASSQEGDSTFHF.

CDR3 sequence reads: CSARDPSRGTDTQYF. The genes are TRBV20-1 and TRBJ2-3; lacking DNA, the TRBD1 call made by TCRdb goes unchecked. From germline, CDR1 is DFQATT and CDR2 SNEGSKA (reference sequence). The CDR3 loop spans 15 amino acids.

The chain recombines TRBV11-2 with TRBJ2-1; the TCRdb D gene call, TRBD2, has no DNA to confirm it. CDR1 and CDR2 from the germline V gene are SGHAT and FQNNGV. CDR3 length: 15 residues. CDR3 amino acids: CASSYSGRTYNEQFF.

The rearrangement uses TRBV20-1 and TRBJ2-7; TCRdb outputs TRBD1, but without DNA this stays unchecked. In germline, CDR1 is DFQATT, CDR2 SNEGSKA (reference sequence). The CDR3 has 12 residues. This CDR3 is CSARGAGSEQYF.

This CDR3 reads CASSLEGNYNEQFF. The V gene is TRBV5-1, the J gene TRBJ2-1. Germline lookup yields CDR1 SGHRS and CDR2 YFSETQ. This CDR3 is built from 14 residues.

The chain joins TRBV5-1 to TRBJ1-1. This CDR3 spans 16 amino acids. Germline V CDR1 and CDR2: SGHRS, YFSETQ. The CDR3 loop reads CASSLGTGSSDTEAFF.